The 28 T cell receptor beta chains below were found in one sample sequenced in a study of identical twins. TCRdb analysed the 5' RACE reads with MiXCR anew, one entry per CDR3 protein. The sample holds under 500,000 distinct CDR3 sequences, approximately 14% seen once. The data were also submitted as part of a second study, on yellow fever vaccine responses in identical twins.

Sequencing input: CD4+ T cells sorted from blood. The source is a young woman in good health.

Many counts were recorded for this clonotype. In nucleotides, the CDR3 is TGTGCCAGCAGCCATCGGACTAGCGGGTCCTACGAGCAGTACTTC. This encodes CASSHRTSGSYEQYF. The V and J genes are TRBV3-1 and TRBJ2-7; 11 nucleotides line up with TRBD2. The V and J ends lost 3 bases and 1 base, in that order; junction bases with no gene match: 2. CDR1 and CDR2 from the germline V gene are LGHDT and YNNKEL (reference sequence). The CDR3 runs 15 residues.

At least ten counts were recorded for this clonotype. V usage is TRBV14 and J usage is TRBJ2-2; D gene unclear. The CDR3 extends over 12 amino acids. Trimming removed 6 bases from V and 6 bases from J, with 8 bases in between. CDR1 is SGHDN and CDR2 is FVKESK in the germline V gene. In DNA, the CDR3 is TGTGCCAGCAGGGACGGCCCCGGGGAGCTGTTTTTT. Translation gives CASRDGPGELFF.

In this sample, this clonotype turned up a few times. The rearrangement joins TRBV29-1 to TRBJ2-7; tentatively, D is TRBD2 (5 bases). The length of the CDR3 is 14 residues. Between the trimmed V and J ends, which lost 4 bases and 0 bases, there was a span of 13 bases. CDR1 is SQVTM and CDR2 is ANQGSEA in the germline V gene. CDR3 nucleotides: TGCAGCGTTGGAGGGATCCTCCCCTCCTACGAGCAGTACTTC. As protein: CSVGGILPSYEQYF.

J is TRBJ2-7 and V is TRBV6-4, with 7 nucleotides matching TRBD1. Looked up from germline, CDR1 is MRHNA and CDR2 is SNTAGT. The CDR3 has 18 amino acids. Trimming took 4 bases from V and 0 from J; bases not matched to a gene: 15. Here the CDR3 DNA reads TGTGCCAGCAGTGCTCGATCCACAACAGGGGTGAGCTCCTACGAGCAGTACTTC. Translation gives CASSARSTTGVSSYEQYF.

V usage is TRBV5-1 and J usage is TRBJ2-3, with D perhaps matching TRBD2 (5 bases). The length of the CDR3 is 15 residues. V lost 4 bases and J 2 bases, leaving 14 bases between the germline ends. Germline V lookup: CDR1 SGHRS, CDR2 YFSETQ. For the CDR3, the DNA is TGCGCCAGCAGCCCGAGGGCCTTAGTCACAGATACGCAGTATTTT. It yields the protein CASSPRALVTDTQYF.

This clonotype was detected only a few times. The chain carries TRBV4-2 and TRBJ1-5; D is uncertain. V lost 4 bases to trimming and J lost 3 bases, with 7 bases between them. Germline CDR1 LGHNA, CDR2 YNFKEQ. The CDR3 sequence is 13 residues long. The CDR3 spells CASSPALNQPQHF. In DNA, the CDR3 is TGTGCCAGCAGCCCTGCTCTCAATCAGCCCCAGCATTTT.

The chain has TRBV5-1 and TRBJ1-1, with D maybe TRBD1 (6 bases). Looked up from germline, CDR1 is SGHRS and CDR2 is YFSETQ. The CDR3 is made up of 14 amino acids. V shed 2 bases and J shed 1 base, with 9 bases lying between them. DNA of the CDR3: TGCGCCAGCAGCTTACAGACAGGGAACACTGAAGCTTTCTTT. Residues: CASSLQTGNTEAFF. The full variable domain, in which reference TRBV5-1 and TRBJ1-1 provide the parts outside the CDR3, is KAGVTQTPRYLIKTRGQQVTLSCSPISGHRSVSWYQQTPGQGLQFLFEYFSETQRNKGNFPGRFSGRQFSNSRSEMNVSTLELGDSALYLCASSLQTGNTEAFFGQGTRLTVV.

The rearrangement joins TRBV30 to TRBJ2-1; perhaps TRBD1 as D (5 bases). Germline lookup yields CDR1 GTSNPN and CDR2 SVGIG (reference sequence). The CDR3 is made up of 12 amino acids. V was pared by 4 bases and J by 7 bases, with 11 bases between. Here the CDR3 reads CAWNGAPNEQFF. The DNA for the CDR3 is TGTGCCTGGAATGGGGCCCCGAATGAGCAGTTCTTC.

This clonotype was observed a few times. The rearrangement uses TRBV11-2 and TRBJ2-1, with 7 bases aligning to TRBD2. J was trimmed by 1 base and V by 5 bases; bases with no gene match: 11. The CDR3 consists of 17 residues. The germline CDR1 and CDR2 sequences are SGHAT and FQNNGV. CDR3 in amino acids: CASSPFLGRGSYNEQFF. The CDR3 DNA is TGTGCCAGCAGCCCCTTCTTGGGGAGGGGATCCTACAATGAGCAGTTCTTC. Combining the CDR3 with reference TRBV11-2 and TRBJ2-1 gives the whole variable domain EAGVAQSPRYKIIEKRQSVAFWCNPISGHATLYWYQQILGQGPKLLIQFQNNGVVDDSQLPKDRFSAERLKGVDSTLKIQPAKLEDSAVYLCASSPFLGRGSYNEQFFGPGTRLTVL.

In its sample, this clonotype was seen many times. The rearrangement joins TRBV7-2 to TRBJ2-7; no clear D. Deletions cut 1 base from V and 0 bases from J, with 10 bases between. Per the germline V gene, CDR1 is SGHTA and CDR2 is FQGNSA. The CDR3 sequence is 15 residues long. The CDR3 here is CASSLENGSSYEQYF. In DNA, the CDR3 is TGTGCCAGCAGCTTAGAGAATGGAAGCTCCTACGAGCAGTACTTC.

This clonotype occurred a few times. This chain uses TRBV12-3 or TRBV12-4 with TRBJ2-7, with D unresolved. The ends were cut back, 4 bases at V and 0 bases at J, with 16 bases in the middle. The CDR3 is 16 amino acids. The CDR3 region is CASSSTDTVSSYEQYF. In DNA form, the CDR3 reads TGTGCCAGCAGTTCCACCGACACGGTGAGCTCCTACGAGCAGTACTTC.

This chain joins TRBV11-2 and TRBJ2-1; D remains unclear. The CDR3 runs to 16 residues. Trimming cost V 8 bases and J 2 bases, with 19 bases left between them. Germline V lookup: CDR1 SGHAT, CDR2 FQNNGV. The CDR3, as DNA: TGTGCCAGCCACTCCAGCGCCGATCCCCCCTACAATGAGCAGTTCTTC. Protein product: CASHSSADPPYNEQFF.

V gene TRBV6-2 or TRBV6-3 combines with J gene TRBJ2-7; TRBD1 might be the D (6 bases). V was cut by 6 bases and J by 1 base, with 10 bases left in between. The V gene's germline CDR1 is MNHEY and CDR2 SVGEGT. The CDR3 length is 13 residues. CDR3 DNA sequence: TGTGCCAGCAGCCAAGACAGGTCCTACGAGCAGTACTTC. Translated: CASSQDRSYEQYF.

The rearrangement joins TRBV12-5 to TRBJ2-5; TRBD2 agrees at 12 bases. V lost 2 bases, J lost 4 bases, and 5 bases stayed unmatched. CDR1 is LGHNT, CDR2 FRNRAP, per germline. CDR3 length: 16 residues. The DNA of the CDR3 is TGTGCTAGTGGTTTGTCCGCTAGCGGGGGGGCAGAGACCCAGTACTTC. Amino acid sequence: CASGLSASGGAETQYF.

This clonotype was counted only a few times. The rearrangement joins TRBV2 to TRBJ1-5; 7 bases match TRBD1. Trimming took 5 bases from V and 2 from J; bases not matched to a gene: 6. This CDR3 region has 15 residues. CDR1 and CDR2 (germline): SNHLY, FYNNEI. The CDR3 sequence: CASSKDRARNQPQHF. The CDR3 bases are TGTGCCAGCAGTAAAGACAGGGCGCGCAATCAGCCCCAGCATTTT.

V is TRBV10-1 and J is TRBJ2-5; TRBD2 matches at 7 bases. In germline, CDR1 is WNHNN, CDR2 SYGVQD (reference sequence). Germline trimming cut 8 bases from V and 6 bases from J; bases unmatched to any gene: 15. The CDR3 is made up of 15 amino acids. CDR3 sequence (DNA): TGCGCCAGCTATATTCTGGCTAGCGGTATGAAGACCCAGTACTTC. Translation gives CASYILASGMKTQYF.

A few counts support this clonotype. The genes are TRBV20-1 and TRBJ2-7, with TRBD1 matching over 7 bases. J lost 2 bases, V lost 3 bases, and 7 bases had no gene match. This CDR3 region has 14 residues. CDR1 and CDR2 (germline): DFQATT, SNEGSKA (reference sequence). Written as DNA, the CDR3 is TGCAGTGCTAGGGGAGACAGGGCAGCCTACGAGCAGTACTTC. Protein sequence: CSARGDRAAYEQYF.

V gene TRBV6-6 combines with J gene TRBJ1-2; D perhaps matches TRBD1 (5 bases). There are 11 residues in the CDR3. The V gene's germline CDR1 is MNHNY and CDR2 SVGAGI (reference sequence). The germline V and J ends were trimmed by 11 bases and 1 base, with 8 bases remaining between them. The CDR3 bases are TGTGCCGCGACAGTTAACTATGGCTACACCTTC. This gives the protein CAATVNYGYTF.

This clonotype was counted a few times. The CDR3 coding sequence is TGCAGTGCTAGAGGTCGACTAGCGGCAAACTACGAGCAGTACTTC. It is translated as CSARGRLAANYEQYF. The gene calls are TRBV20-1 and TRBJ2-7, with TRBD2 matching over 9 bases. V lost 1 base, J lost 3 bases, and 7 bases stayed unmatched. There are 15 residues in the CDR3. Germline assignment: CDR1 DFQATT and CDR2 SNEGSKA (reference sequence).

This CDR3 is CASSLRRGSYEQYF. The CDR3 nucleotides are TGTGCCAGCAGCTTAAGGCGGGGCTCCTACGAGCAGTACTTC. The chain links TRBV7-3 to TRBJ2-7, with TRBD2 as a possible D gene (6 bases). The CDR3 is made up of 14 amino acids. From germline, CDR1 is SGHTA and CDR2 FQGTGA. V lost 1 base and J 0 bases, leaving 7 bases between the germline ends.

A few counts support this clonotype. The V and J genes are TRBV5-1 and TRBJ2-1; 9 bases are shared with TRBD2. V lost 4 bases and J lost 0; bases outside the gene matches: 5. Germline-derived CDR1 and CDR2 are SGHRS and YFSETQ. The CDR3 runs to 16 residues. The CDR3 spells CASSGGSGSSYNEQFF. The CDR3 DNA is TGCGCCAGCAGCGGGGGTAGCGGGAGCTCCTACAATGAGCAGTTCTTC.

This clonotype was observed a handful of times. The chain links TRBV20-1 to TRBJ1-6; no definite D call. Germline V lookup: CDR1 DFQATT, CDR2 SNEGSKA (reference sequence). V was clipped by 3 bases and J by 14 bases, with 11 bases between them. The CDR3 sequence is 11 residues long. This CDR3 is CSASDGWALHF. CDR3 sequence (DNA): TGCAGTGCTAGCGATGGGTGGGCCCTCCACTTT.

The V and J genes are TRBV30 and TRBJ2-3, with 7 bases lining up with TRBD1. The V gene end was trimmed by 1 base and the J gene end by 4 bases; junction bases not matched to a gene: 8. This CDR3 is 15 amino acids long. CDR1 GTSNPN and CDR2 SVGIG come from the germline V gene (reference sequence). CDR3 sequence reads: CAWSGETGTADTQYF. The CDR3 bases are TGTGCCTGGAGTGGGGAGACAGGGACCGCAGATACGCAGTATTTT.

The table lists this clonotype with a few counts. The rearrangement joins TRBV10-2 to TRBJ2-6; no reliable D call. Germline lookup yields CDR1 WSHSY and CDR2 SAAADI. Trimming left V 3 bases short and J 0 bases short, with 9 bases between. CDR3 length: 16 amino acids. The CDR3 nucleotides are TGCGCCAGCAGTGATCAGAGGAGCTCTGGGGCCAACGTCCTGACTTTC. Translated: CASSDQRSSGANVLTF.

This clonotype has only a few counts. Here the CDR3 reads CASSYRAYEQYF. As DNA, the CDR3 is TGTGCCAGCAGTTACCGCGCGTACGAGCAGTACTTC. The chain uses TRBV6-6 and TRBJ2-7; D unclear. CDR3 size: 12 residues. The V and J ends lost 2 bases and 4 bases respectively, with 6 bases between them. The germline gives CDR1 MNHNY, CDR2 SVGAGI (reference sequence).

This clonotype appeared a few times. J is TRBJ2-5 and V is TRBV7-8, with TRBD2 identical over 7 bases. Germline-derived CDR1 and CDR2 are SGHVS and FQNEAQ. The V gene end was trimmed by 5 bases and the J gene end by 4 bases; junction bases not matched to a gene: 10. The CDR3 has 15 amino acids. CDR3 bases: TGTGCCAGCAGCCTCCAGTCCCCGGGAGGAGAGACCCAGTACTTC. Amino acid sequence: CASSLQSPGGETQYF.

The chain employs TRBV4-3 and TRBJ2-2, with TRBD2 matching 9 bases. This CDR3 is built from 15 residues. The J segment lost 6 bases and the V segment lost 2 bases, leaving 4 bases of the junction unmatched. From germline, CDR1 is LGHNA and CDR2 YSLEER. The chain's CDR3 is CASSQRTSVSGELFF. Here the CDR3 DNA reads TGCGCCAGCAGCCAAAGGACTAGCGTTTCCGGGGAGCTGTTTTTT.

The chain employs TRBV7-2 and TRBJ2-5; possibly TRBD2 for D (6 bases). The CDR3 spans 18 residues. Germline V gene data show CDR1 as SGHTA and CDR2 as FQGNSA. The V end lost 2 bases, the J end lost 1 base, and 20 bases lay between the germline ends. The DNA of the CDR3 is TGTGCCAGCAGCTTATCGCTCCGGTTGGGGGACTTCCAAGAGACCCAGTACTTC. Encoded protein: CASSLSLRLGDFQETQYF.